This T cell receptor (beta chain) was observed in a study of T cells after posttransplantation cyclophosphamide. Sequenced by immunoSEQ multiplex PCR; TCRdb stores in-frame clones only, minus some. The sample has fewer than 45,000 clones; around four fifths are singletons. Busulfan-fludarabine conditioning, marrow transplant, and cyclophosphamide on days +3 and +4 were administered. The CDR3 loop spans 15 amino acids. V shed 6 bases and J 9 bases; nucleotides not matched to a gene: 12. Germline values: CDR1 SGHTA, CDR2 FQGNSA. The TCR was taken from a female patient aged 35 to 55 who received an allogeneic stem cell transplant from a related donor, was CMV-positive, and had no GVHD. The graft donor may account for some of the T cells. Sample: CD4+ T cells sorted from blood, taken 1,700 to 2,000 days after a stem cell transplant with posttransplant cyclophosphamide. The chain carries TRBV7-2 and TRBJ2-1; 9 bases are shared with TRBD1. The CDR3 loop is CASRGRGTGSFEQFF. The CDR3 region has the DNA TGTGCCAGCAGGGGAAGGGGGACAGGGTCCTTTGAGCAGTTCTTC. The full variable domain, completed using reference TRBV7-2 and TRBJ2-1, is GAGVSQSPSNKVTEKGKDVELRCDPISGHTALYWYRQSLGQGLEFLIYFQGNSAPDKSGLPSDRFSAERTGGSVSTLTIQRTQQEDSAVYLCASRGRGTGSFEQFFGPGTRLTVL.